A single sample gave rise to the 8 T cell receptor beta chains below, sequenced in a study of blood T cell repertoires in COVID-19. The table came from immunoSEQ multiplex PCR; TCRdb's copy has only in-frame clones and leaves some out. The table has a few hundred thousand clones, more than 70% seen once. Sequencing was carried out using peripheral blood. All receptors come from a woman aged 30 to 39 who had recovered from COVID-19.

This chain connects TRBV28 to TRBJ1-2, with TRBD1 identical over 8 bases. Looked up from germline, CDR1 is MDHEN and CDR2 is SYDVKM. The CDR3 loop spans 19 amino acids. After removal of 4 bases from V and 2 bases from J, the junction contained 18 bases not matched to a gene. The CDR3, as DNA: TGTGCCAGCAGTTCAATTACCAAAGACAGGGGAGGTCAGAACTATGGCTACACCTTC. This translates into CASSSITKDRGGQNYGYTF.

CDR3 amino acids: CASSLEGSGAPGEQYF. CDR3 bases: TGCGCCAGCAGCTTGGAAGGTAGCGGGGCCCCGGGGGAGCAGTACTTC. The chain uses TRBV5-1 and TRBJ2-7, with 8 nucleotides matching TRBD2. The germline V gene encodes CDR1 SGHRS and CDR2 YFSETQ. The CDR3 contains 16 residues. V lost 0 bases and J lost 7; bases outside the gene matches: 12. Combining the CDR3 with reference TRBV5-1 and TRBJ2-7 gives the whole variable domain KAGVTQTPRYLIKTRGQQVTLSCSPISGHRSVSWYQQTPGQGLQFLFEYFSETQRNKGNFPGRFSGRQFSNSRSEMNVSTLELGDSALYLCASSLEGSGAPGEQYFGPGTRLTVT.

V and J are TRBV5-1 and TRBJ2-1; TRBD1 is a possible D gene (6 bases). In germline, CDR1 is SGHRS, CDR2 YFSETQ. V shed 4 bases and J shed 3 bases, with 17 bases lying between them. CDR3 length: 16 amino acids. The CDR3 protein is CASSAGGRGVYNEQFF. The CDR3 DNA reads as TGCGCCAGCAGCGCCGGCGGCAGGGGTGTCTACAATGAGCAGTTCTTC.

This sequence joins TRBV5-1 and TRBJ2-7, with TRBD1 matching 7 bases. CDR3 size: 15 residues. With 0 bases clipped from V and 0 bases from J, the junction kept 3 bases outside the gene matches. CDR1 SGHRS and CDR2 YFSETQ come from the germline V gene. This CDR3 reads CASSLDAGGSYEQYF. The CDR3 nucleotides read TGCGCCAGCAGCTTGGACGCAGGGGGCTCCTACGAGCAGTACTTC. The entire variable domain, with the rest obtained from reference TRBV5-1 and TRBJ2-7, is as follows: KAGVTQTPRYLIKTRGQQVTLSCSPISGHRSVSWYQQTPGQGLQFLFEYFSETQRNKGNFPGRFSGRQFSNSRSEMNVSTLELGDSALYLCASSLDAGGSYEQYFGPGTRLTVT.

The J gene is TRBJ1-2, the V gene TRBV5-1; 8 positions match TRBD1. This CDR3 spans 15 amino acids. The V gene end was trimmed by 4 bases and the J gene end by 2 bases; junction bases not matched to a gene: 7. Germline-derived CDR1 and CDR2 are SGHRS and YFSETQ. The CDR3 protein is CASSEGQATNYGYTF. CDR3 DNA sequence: TGCGCCAGCAGCGAGGGACAGGCGACGAACTATGGCTACACCTTC. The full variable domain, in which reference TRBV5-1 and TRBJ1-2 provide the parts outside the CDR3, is KAGVTQTPRYLIKTRGQQVTLSCSPISGHRSVSWYQQTPGQGLQFLFEYFSETQRNKGNFPGRFSGRQFSNSRSEMNVSTLELGDSALYLCASSEGQATNYGYTFGSGTRLTVV.

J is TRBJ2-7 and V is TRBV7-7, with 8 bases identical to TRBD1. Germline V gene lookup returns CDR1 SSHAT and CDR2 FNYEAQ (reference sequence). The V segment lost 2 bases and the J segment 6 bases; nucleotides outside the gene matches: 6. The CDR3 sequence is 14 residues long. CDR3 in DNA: TGTGCCAGCAGCTTATACCAGGGGGCGACCGAGCAGTACTTC. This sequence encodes CASSLYQGATEQYF.

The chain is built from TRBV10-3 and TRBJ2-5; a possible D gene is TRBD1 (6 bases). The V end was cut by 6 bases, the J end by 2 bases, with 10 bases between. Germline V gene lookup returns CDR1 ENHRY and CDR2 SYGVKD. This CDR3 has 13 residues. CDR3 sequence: CAIRGQSQETQYF. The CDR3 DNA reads TGTGCCATCAGGGGACAATCACAAGAGACCCAGTACTTC.

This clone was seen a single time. CDR3 DNA: TGTGCCACCAGTGATTTGGAGTCAGGCGAGCAGTACTTC. It specifies CATSDLESGEQYF. J is TRBJ2-7 and V is TRBV24-1, with D unresolved. V was trimmed by 0 bases and J by 6 bases, leaving 8 bases between them. The CDR3 sequence is 13 residues long. CDR1 and CDR2 from the germline V gene are KGHDR and SFDVKD.